This T cell receptor (beta chain) emerged from a study of cytomegalovirus exposure and HLA in healthy donors. The study, taken as a whole, reports: TCR sequences were mostly rare, though some public TCRs occurred in many donors. It was assumed in the presence/absence analyses that sequencing depth was roughly uniform across donors. Analysis was performed later, and it showed HLA-associated TCR beta chains to be more clonally expanded than equally common others.

Nominally healthy donors provided the samples, though records likely missed some immune exposures. The PCR had 60 Vbeta and 13 Jbeta primers. Here immunoSEQ multiplex PCR was the method, and the copy in TCRdb shows in-frame clones only, minus some. The table lists some 100,000 clones, roughly 82% of them singletons. A word on this clone: Its antigen is still unknown.

This TCR derives from a woman younger than 30 in good health and CMV-seronegative. Sequenced material: PBMCs.

CDR3 nucleotide sequence: TGTGCCATCAGTGAGTTCCCGTGGGGACTAGCTGTTGGCAAAAACATTCAGTACTTC. Translation gives CAISEFPWGLAVGKNIQYF. This chain uses TRBV10-3 with TRBJ2-4, with TRBD2 matching over 9 bases. The CDR3 runs 19 residues. Germline lookup yields CDR1 ENHRY and CDR2 SYGVKD. The trim removed 1 base at V and 3 bases at J, leaving 13 bases unmatched.